A single sample is the source of the 21 T cell receptor beta chains below, sequenced in a study of shared clonotypes between healthy human individuals. Sequencing used immunoSEQ multiplex PCR; TCRdb keeps in-frame clones, though not all of them. The sample holds around 1.4 million clones, approximately 98.5% seen once. The material sequenced was naive CD4+ T cells sorted from blood. Subset given: CD45RA+ positively selected. The origin of the receptors is a man under 40 in good health.

CDR3 DNA: TGTGCCAGCAGAGGACAGGCTGGGAAATGGGGCACAGATACGCAGTATTTT. Protein: CASRGQAGKWGTDTQYF. V usage is TRBV28 and J usage is TRBJ2-3, with TRBD1 identical over 7 bases. The junction had 13 bases not matched to a gene; V was cut back by 6 bases and J by 1 base. The CDR3 contains 17 residues. The germline CDR1 and CDR2 sequences are MDHEN and SYDVKM.

The V and J genes are TRBV7-2 and TRBJ2-7, with D maybe TRBD2 (6 bases). Deletions cut 3 bases from V and 0 bases from J, with 12 bases between. Germline V CDR1 and CDR2: SGHTA, FQGNSA. The CDR3 runs to 15 residues. CDR3 bases: TGTGCCAGCAGCTTGCCGGGACTGAACTCCTACGAGCAGTACTTC. Residues: CASSLPGLNSYEQYF.

The V and J genes are TRBV5-4 and TRBJ2-1; 7 bases align to TRBD1. CDR3 size: 13 residues. Germline V gene lookup returns CDR1 SGHNT and CDR2 YYREEE (reference sequence). V gave up 4 bases and J gave up 8 bases; unmatched junction bases: 6. The CDR3 coding sequence is TGTGCCAGCAGCAGTACAACAGGGGATGAGCAGTTCTTC. It translates to CASSSTTGDEQFF.

The chain is built from TRBV27 and TRBJ2-7; D is ambiguous. The CDR3 runs 13 residues. Trimming took off 6 bases at V and 1 base at J, with 10 bases between the two ends. Germline loops: CDR1 MNHEY, CDR2 SMNVEV (reference sequence). The CDR3 bases are TGTGCCAGCAGCGGATATGGGTCCTACGAGCAGTACTTC. Protein: CASSGYGSYEQYF.

This chain links TRBV28 with TRBJ2-2, with 7 bases that match TRBD1. The CDR3 has 13 amino acids. The V gene end was trimmed by 3 bases and the J gene end by 6 bases; junction bases not matched to a gene: 1. Germline V lookup: CDR1 MDHEN, CDR2 SYDVKM. CDR3 in DNA: TGTGCCAGCAGTTTTACAGGGGCCGGGGAGCTGTTTTTT. Translation gives CASSFTGAGELFF.

This chain connects TRBV7-2 to TRBJ1-5, with a tentative D call TRBD1 (5 bases). Germline lookup yields CDR1 SGHTA and CDR2 FQGNSA. The CDR3 runs to 15 residues. Trimming took off 1 base at V and 5 bases at J, with 12 bases between the two ends. Written as DNA, the CDR3 is TGTGCCAGCAGCTTAGGATTAGCCAGGGATCAGCCCCAGCATTTT. Encoded protein: CASSLGLARDQPQHF.

CDR3 amino acids: CASSSSGRAGFVDTQYF. The DNA for the CDR3 is TGTGCCAGCAGCAGTAGCGGGAGGGCCGGTTTTGTAGATACGCAGTATTTT. The chain has TRBV28 and TRBJ2-3, with 11 bases lining up with TRBD2. The trim removed 6 bases at V and 5 bases at J, leaving 13 bases unmatched. Per the germline V gene, CDR1 is MDHEN and CDR2 is SYDVKM. This CDR3 is built from 17 residues.

This chain links TRBV7-9 with TRBJ2-7; 10 positions agree with TRBD2. The CDR3 has 14 amino acids. Trimming at V came to 6 bases and at J to 7 bases, leaving 9 bases not matched to a gene. Germline loops: CDR1 SEHNR, CDR2 FQNEAQ (reference sequence). CDR3 DNA: TGTGCCAGCAGTTCTCTAGCGGGAGAACGAGAGCAGTACTTC. Amino acids: CASSSLAGEREQYF.

This chain joins TRBV25-1 and TRBJ2-3; TRBD2 might be the D (7 bases). The germline V gene has CDR1 MGHDK and CDR2 SYGVNS. The CDR3 runs to 16 residues. The V end lost 8 bases, the J end lost 0 bases, and 18 bases lay between the germline ends. The CDR3 is CASRGASRFSTDTQYF. The CDR3 DNA follows: TGTGCCAGCCGGGGGGCTAGCCGGTTTAGCACAGATACGCAGTATTTT.

The chain carries TRBV14 and TRBJ2-6; D not resolved. Germline CDR1 and CDR2: SGHDN and FVKESK. The V gene lost 1 base and the J gene lost 2 bases, with 3 bases spanning the gap. The CDR3 has 14 residues. The CDR3 nucleotides are TGTGCCAGCAGCCAAGCCGCTGGGGCCAACGTCCTGACTTTC. Encoded protein: CASSQAAGANVLTF.

In its sample, this clone was seen once. V gene TRBV28 combines with J gene TRBJ1-3; D not certain. Per germline, CDR1 MDHEN and CDR2 SYDVKM. Trimming removed 2 bases from V and 4 bases from J, with 9 bases in between. The CDR3 has 14 residues. CDR3 residues: CASSLIGRGNTIYF. CDR3 nucleotides: TGTGCCAGCAGTTTAATAGGGCGCGGAAACACCATATATTTT.

This clone appeared once. For the CDR3, the DNA is TGTGCCAGCAGCTTAGATCAGCTCAGACAGCAGTACTTC. Encoded protein: CASSLDQLRQQYF. This sequence joins TRBV7-2 and TRBJ2-7; D is undetermined. Per germline, CDR1 SGHTA and CDR2 FQGNSA. There are 13 residues in the CDR3. V was cut by 1 base and J by 8 bases, with 12 bases left in between.

The chain carries TRBV2 and TRBJ2-6; possible D gene TRBD1, 5 bases. From germline, CDR1 is SNHLY and CDR2 FYNNEI. The CDR3 totals 17 residues. Trimming pared 6 bases from V and 0 bases from J, leaving 15 bases between. The DNA of the CDR3 is TGTGCCAGCAGCTCGACAGCGTTATCCTCTGGGGCCAACGTCCTGACTTTC. This encodes CASSSTALSSGANVLTF.

Turning to this clone: Lacking the conserved final phenylalanine or tryptophan, this CDR3 likely reflects a read error. Because the CDR3's place on the DNA is in doubt, the DNA is left out and the CDR3 is given as listed by TCRdb. The genes are TRBV5-6 and TRBJ1-2. The CDR3 region is 10 residues in length, termini included. The germline V gene encodes CDR1 SGHDT and CDR2 YYEEEE. The chain's CDR3 is CASSRRLTRA.

The genes are TRBV11-2 and TRBJ2-7; TRBD1 aligns across 9 bases. This CDR3 region has 13 residues. Germline V gene data show CDR1 as SGHAT and CDR2 as FQNNGV. The trim removed 5 bases at V and 6 bases at J, leaving 5 bases unmatched. CDR3 bases: TGTGCCAGCAGCGGAAACAGGGGGCGCGAGCAGTACTTC. Encoded protein: CASSGNRGREQYF.

The V and J genes are TRBV5-5 and TRBJ2-1; 8 nucleotides match TRBD2. The germline V gene has CDR1 SGHKS and CDR2 YYEKEE (reference sequence). The CDR3 has 14 residues. The V segment lost 0 bases and the J segment 6 bases; nucleotides outside the gene matches: 2. Here the CDR3 DNA reads TGTGCCAGCAGCTTGGCAGCGGGGGTCAATGAGCAGTTCTTC. Translating it yields CASSLAAGVNEQFF. The full variable domain, rest sourced from reference TRBV5-5 and TRBJ2-1, is DAGVTQSPTHLIKTRGQQVTLRCSPISGHKSVSWYQQVLGQGPQFIFQYYEKEERGRGNFPDRFSARQFPNYSSELNVNALLLGDSALYLCASSLAAGVNEQFFGPGTRLTVL.

The chain couples TRBV7-2 to TRBJ2-1; D gene unclear. This CDR3 contains 15 residues. Germline values: CDR1 SGHTA, CDR2 FQGNSA. V gave up 6 bases and J gave up 0 bases, with 12 bases separating them. The CDR3 sequence: CASSPDRSSYNEQFF. Written as DNA, the CDR3 is TGTGCCAGCAGTCCAGACCGGAGCTCCTACAATGAGCAGTTCTTC.

V is TRBV29-1 and J is TRBJ2-3; D may match TRBD1 or TRBD2 (5 bases each). Germline V gene sequence: CDR1 SQVTM, CDR2 ANQGSEA. The CDR3 is 14 residues long. The V end was cut by 0 bases, the J end by 6 bases, with 13 bases between. CDR3 loop: CSVEDLDRGDTQYF. Here the CDR3 DNA reads TGCAGCGTTGAAGACCTCGACAGAGGGGATACGCAGTATTTT.

J is TRBJ2-7 and V is TRBV7-9; D tentatively reads TRBD1 or TRBD2 (5 bases each). CDR1 SEHNR and CDR2 FQNEAQ come from the germline V gene (reference sequence). The CDR3 is 15 residues long. Trimming cost V 0 bases and J 4 bases, with 13 bases left between them. In nucleotides, the CDR3 is TGTGCCAGCAGCTTAGCGGGTGGGGGTGAATACGAGCAGTACTTC. Residues: CASSLAGGGEYEQYF. The full variable domain, its missing parts supplied by reference TRBV7-9 and TRBJ2-7, is DTGVSQNPRHKITKRGQNVTFRCDPISEHNRLYWYRQTLGQGPEFLTYFQNEAQLEKSRLLSDRFSAERPKGSFSTLEIQRTEQGDSAMYLCASSLAGGGEYEQYFGPGTRLTVT.

The rearrangement uses TRBV6-1 and TRBJ2-7; either TRBD1 or TRBD2 may supply D (5 bases each). Germline CDR1 reads MNHNS; CDR2 reads SASEGT. The CDR3 has 13 amino acids. CDR3 sequence (DNA): TGTGTTAAGCGGCACGGGGCAGGCCACGAGCAGTACTTC. This gives the protein CVKRHGAGHEQYF.

The rearrangement uses TRBV28 and TRBJ1-5; a weak D match, TRBD1 (5 bases). V was clipped by 8 bases and J by 9 bases, with 17 bases between them. Germline values: CDR1 MDHEN, CDR2 SYDVKM. The CDR3 runs to 13 residues. The CDR3 DNA is TGTGCCAGCTCAAAGGCTCCTCAGGGGCCCCAGCATTTT. Translated, it gives CASSKAPQGPQHF. The full variable domain, rest sourced from reference TRBV28 and TRBJ1-5, is DVKVTQSSRYLVKRTGEKVFLECVQDMDHENMFWYRQDPGLGLRLIYFSYDVKMKEKGDIPEGYSVSREKKERFSLILESASTNQTSMYLCASSKAPQGPQHFGDGTRLSIL.